Detailed here is one T cell receptor (beta chain). What it recognizes is unknown. Sequencing targeted expressed TCRB transcripts, as all isolated RNA had been reverse transcribed. Measured with immunoSEQ multiplex PCR; TCRdb has only the in-frame clones, and not every one. The top ten hold around 0.04% of the sample, which has about 350,000 clones, about 20% seen once. This sample was included in a study of beta chain features in type 1 diabetes. Study outcomes and limitations: Type 1 diabetes patients had moderately but significantly shorter TCRB CDR3s in all four CD4+ subsets.

The sequenced sample consisted of naive CD4+ T cells from blood. The TCR originated in a woman aged 18-29 years in good health.

The CDR3 sequence is CASASTVVGNSPLHF. The CDR3 bases are TGCGCCAGCGCCTCGACAGTGGTGGGTAATTCACCCCTCCACTTT. The chain links TRBV5-1 to TRBJ1-6, with D possibly being TRBD1 (5 bases). The CDR3 has 15 residues. Germline-derived CDR1 and CDR2 are SGHRS and YFSETQ. V gave up 7 bases and J gave up 6 bases, with 17 bases separating them. Filled out from reference TRBV5-1 and TRBJ1-6, the complete variable domain reads KAGVTQTPRYLIKTRGQQVTLSCSPISGHRSVSWYQQTPGQGLQFLFEYFSETQRNKGNFPGRFSGRQFSNSRSEMNVSTLELGDSALYLCASASTVVGNSPLHFGNGTRLTVT.